This T cell receptor beta chain emerged from a study of blood T cell repertoires in COVID-19. Study-level background: Researchers got acute and convalescent COVID-19 samples from the United States, Italy and Spain. T cells, B-cell-depleted T cells, or PBMCs supplied cDNA or gDNA.

In this sample, this clone turned up once. Methods used by the authors: Reference gene primer amplification gave nucleated cell count estimates. Only in-frame clones appear in the TCRdb table, and some are missing; sequencing was by immunoSEQ multiplex PCR. That table gives V, J and clone size, and the DNA gave D and trimming. The table has more than 200,000 clones, about nine tenths seen once; the top ten hold 5.9%. The V and J ends lost 1 base and 4 bases, in that order; junction bases with no gene match: 4. The CDR3 loop spans 15 amino acids. The germline V gene has CDR1 SGHTA and CDR2 FQGNSA. Material for sequencing was peripheral blood. This receptor was obtained from a man aged 80 or over with acute or convalescent COVID-19. The rearrangement joins TRBV7-2 to TRBJ1-5; the match to TRBD1 covers 7 bases. CDR3 nucleotide sequence: TGTGCCAGCAGCTTAGAACAGGGGAGTAATCAGCCCCAGCATTTT. The encoded protein is CASSLEQGSNQPQHF.